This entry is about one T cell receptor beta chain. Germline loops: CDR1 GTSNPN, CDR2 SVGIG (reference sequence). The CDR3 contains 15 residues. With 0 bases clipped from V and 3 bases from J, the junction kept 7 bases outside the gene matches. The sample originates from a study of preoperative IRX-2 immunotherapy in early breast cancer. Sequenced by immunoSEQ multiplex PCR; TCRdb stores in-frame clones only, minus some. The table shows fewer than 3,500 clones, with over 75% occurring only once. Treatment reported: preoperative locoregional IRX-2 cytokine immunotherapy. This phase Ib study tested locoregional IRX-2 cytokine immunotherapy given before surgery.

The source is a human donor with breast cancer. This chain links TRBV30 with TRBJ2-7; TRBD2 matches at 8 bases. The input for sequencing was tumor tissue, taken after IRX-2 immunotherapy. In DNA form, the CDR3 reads TGTGCCTGGAGTGTAGGTAGCGGGACCTACTACGAGCAGTACTTC. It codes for CAWSVGSGTYYEQYF.